A single T cell receptor beta chain is shown here with its context. Its antigen is as yet unknown. Measured with immunoSEQ multiplex PCR; TCRdb has only the in-frame clones, and not every one. The table has about 1 million clones, roughly 80% seen once. The source of the sample is a study of shared clonotypes between healthy human individuals. Study conclusions and caveats: A handful of donors held about 4.6% of naive CD4 clonotypes in common.

CDR1 and CDR2 from the germline V gene are MNHNY and SVGAGI (reference sequence). Trimming removed 6 bases at V and 3 bases at J, with 11 bases between. The length of the CDR3 is 13 residues. Sequenced material: memory CD4+ T cells sorted from blood. Subset meaning: CD45RA-negative fraction. The V gene is TRBV6-6, the J gene TRBJ1-1, with D possibly being TRBD1 (5 bases). The clonotype originates from a man between 18 and 29 years old in good health. The CDR3 reads CASRETGYTEAFF. The CDR3 DNA follows: TGTGCCAGCAGGGAAACAGGATACACTGAAGCTTTCTTT.